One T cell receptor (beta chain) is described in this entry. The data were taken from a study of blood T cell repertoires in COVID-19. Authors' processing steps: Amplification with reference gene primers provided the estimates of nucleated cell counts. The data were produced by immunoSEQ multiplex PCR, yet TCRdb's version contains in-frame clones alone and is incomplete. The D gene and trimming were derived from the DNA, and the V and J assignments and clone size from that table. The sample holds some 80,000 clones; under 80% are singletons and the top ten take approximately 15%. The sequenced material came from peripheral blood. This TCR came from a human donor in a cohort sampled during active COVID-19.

The chain's CDR3 is CASSDSGQGANTGELFF. The CDR3, as DNA: TGTGCCAGCAGCGACTCTGGACAGGGCGCGAACACCGGGGAGCTGTTTTTT. The rearrangement joins TRBV5-6 to TRBJ2-2; the match to TRBD1 covers 8 bases. Germline V gene sequence: CDR1 SGHDT, CDR2 YYEEEE. The length of the CDR3 is 17 residues. V lost 4 bases and J lost 0; bases outside the gene matches: 8.